This T cell receptor beta chain was captured in a study of glioma-infiltrating T cells. Broader study findings: Only very few CDR3 sequences appeared in both tissue and blood. Gliomas, especially low-grade, showed above-expected tissue-blood divergence; non-neoplastic patients showed below.

Using RNA template, CDR3s of TCR alpha and beta were amplified with iRepertoire arm-PCR. TCRdb called the multiplex PCR reads again in MiXCR, with one record for every CDR3 protein. This sample yields roughly 100,000 distinct CDR3 sequences, of which approximately 28% are seen a single time; 44% belongs to the top ten. As concerns this clonotype: What it recognizes is unknown. This may be a read error: a much more frequent sequence differs by one nucleotide.

This clonotype was sampled from a human donor with low-grade glioma or glioblastoma, undergoing nonglioma brain surgery, or in good health (not recorded which). Sequenced: glioma tissue, nonneoplastic brain tissue, or PBMCs (not recorded which).

The CDR3 nucleotides are TGTGCCAGCAGAAACCAGGGAAGCCCCACAGATACGCAGTATTTT. It yields the protein CASRNQGSPTDTQYF. J is TRBJ2-3 and V is TRBV6-2 or TRBV6-3; D might be TRBD1 (5 bases). Germline V lookup: CDR1 MNHEY, CDR2 SVGEGT. This CDR3 spans 15 amino acids. V was pared by 6 bases and J by 2 bases, with 15 bases between.